A single sample gave rise to the 27 T cell receptor beta chains below, sequenced in a study of T-cell reconstitution after alpha-beta-depleted transplantation in children (dated by TCRdb to the mid-2010s). The library relied on PCR. Sequencing relied on an Illumina HiSeq 2500. TCR library preparation used molecular barcoding, with unique molecular identifiers applied to normalize quantification of the TCRbeta repertoire. TCRdb reprocessed the public reads (quality trimming at Q25 with fastp, clone calling with MiXCR) and kept in-frame beta chains. When rows share a CDR3 protein, they turn into one entry using the most common DNA and genes. The table for this sample lists about 440,000 distinct CDR3 sequences; over 40% of them were counted only once. The top ten clones comprise 25% to 30% of the sample. The treatment or condition label of this sample denotes: allogeneic hematopoietic cell transplantation with graft depleted of TCRalphabeta T cells and CD19 B cells.

The sample in question was PBMCs, obtained before TCRalphabeta/CD19-depleted stem cell transplant. The receptor source for this set is a girl aged 2 to 9 with aplastic anemia, due to receive a stem cell transplant.

The gene calls are TRBV5-5 and TRBJ2-1; D is possibly TRBD2 (7 bases). Trimming left V 0 bases short and J 2 bases short, with 9 bases between. The CDR3 loop spans 15 amino acids. Germline CDR1 SGHKS, CDR2 YYEKEE (reference sequence). The CDR3 loop reads CASSLGEGAYNEQFF. Written as DNA, the CDR3 is TGTGCCAGCAGCTTGGGGGAGGGGGCCTACAATGAGCAGTTCTTC.

This clonotype came up many times. The V call is TRBV12-3 or TRBV12-4, the J call TRBJ2-7, with TRBD1 identical over 7 bases. This CDR3 spans 14 amino acids. After removal of 1 base from V and 5 bases from J, the junction contained 5 bases not matched to a gene. The CDR3 bases are TGTGCCAGCAGTTTAGAACAGGGGAACAACGAGCAGTACTTC. The encoded protein is CASSLEQGNNEQYF.

This chain joins TRBV20-1 and TRBJ2-7, with D possibly TRBD1 on 6 matching bases. The V gene lost 5 bases and the J gene lost 1 base, with 15 bases spanning the gap. Per the germline V gene, CDR1 is DFQATT and CDR2 is SNEGSKA (reference sequence). The length of the CDR3 is 14 residues. CDR3: CSALTRDKSYEQYF. The CDR3 bases are TGCAGTGCTTTGACCCGGGACAAGTCCTACGAGCAGTACTTC.

CDR3 DNA: TGCGCCAGCAGCTTGGCGGGGGGCGCTGGATCCGGGGAGCTGTTTTTT. Its translation is CASSLAGGAGSGELFF. The chain is built from TRBV5-1 and TRBJ2-2; D might be TRBD2 (7 bases). V lost 0 bases and J lost 6, with 15 bases in between. Germline assignment: CDR1 SGHRS and CDR2 YFSETQ. The CDR3 runs 16 residues.

V usage is TRBV20-1 and J usage is TRBJ1-2, with D possibly TRBD1 on 6 matching bases. CDR1 and CDR2 from the germline V gene are DFQATT and SNEGSKA (reference sequence). Trimming took 0 bases from V and 3 from J, leaving 17 bases between them. The CDR3 has 16 amino acids. The CDR3 region is CSARDSGGLLDYGYTF. The CDR3 bases are TGCAGTGCTAGAGATTCTGGGGGGCTGCTTGACTATGGCTACACCTTC.

The rearrangement joins TRBV12-3 or TRBV12-4 to TRBJ1-4; TRBD1 might be the D (5 bases). Trimming pared 6 bases from V and 7 bases from J, leaving 15 bases between. CDR3 length equals 14 residues. CDR3 amino acids: CASRRNGGSEKLFF. CDR3 DNA: TGTGCCAGCAGGAGGAATGGGGGTTCTGAAAAACTGTTTTTT.

This clonotype was detected many times. V usage is TRBV11-2 and J usage is TRBJ2-7, with D perhaps TRBD2 (5 bases). Germline CDR1 reads SGHAT; CDR2 reads FQNNGV. CDR3 length: 14 amino acids. The ends were cut back, 3 bases at V and 0 bases at J, with 9 bases in the middle. The CDR3 loop reads CASSLVASSYEQYF. In nucleotides, the CDR3 is TGTGCCAGCAGCTTGGTAGCGAGCTCCTACGAGCAGTACTTC.

There are a few counts of this clonotype. Written as DNA, the CDR3 is TGTGCCAGCAGTGGGAGTACAGCAGGAGATAATTCACCCCTCCACTTT. It encodes CASSGSTAGDNSPLHF. The V call is TRBV7-9, the J call TRBJ1-6; D is unresolved. The CDR3 runs to 16 residues. Deletions cut 6 bases from V and 5 bases from J, with 17 bases between. Germline V gene lookup returns CDR1 SEHNR and CDR2 FQNEAQ (reference sequence).

In this sample, this clonotype turned up a few times. The genes are TRBV30 and TRBJ2-7, with D possibly being TRBD2 (6 bases). The germline V gene has CDR1 GTSNPN and CDR2 SVGIG (reference sequence). V gave up 0 bases and J gave up 1 base, with 13 bases separating them. The CDR3 has 15 amino acids. The CDR3 loop is CAWSVSQGGSYEQYF. The DNA of the CDR3 is TGTGCCTGGAGTGTATCGCAGGGAGGATCCTACGAGCAGTACTTC. The variable domain in full, with the rest retrieved from reference TRBV30 and TRBJ2-7, is SQTIHQWPATLVQPVGSPLSLECTVEGTSNPNLYWYRQAAGRGLQLLFYSVGIGQISSEVPQNLSASRPQDRQFILSSKKLLLSDSGFYLCAWSVSQGGSYEQYFGPGTRLTVT.

DNA of the CDR3: TGTGCCAGCAGTTGGGGCTTGGGACGGGATAAGGAGCAGTACTTC. This gives the protein CASSWGLGRDKEQYF. V and J are TRBV28 and TRBJ2-7; D may match TRBD1 or TRBD2 (5 bases each). From germline, CDR1 is MDHEN and CDR2 SYDVKM. The CDR3 is made up of 15 amino acids. V gave up 4 bases and J gave up 7 bases, with 20 bases separating them.

This clonotype is a singleton in its sample. The V call is TRBV4-1, the J call TRBJ2-5; 9 bases map to TRBD1. From germline, CDR1 is MGHRA and CDR2 YSYEKL. V was pared by 4 bases and J by 4 bases, with 10 bases of the junction left unmatched. The CDR3 length is 16 residues. CDR3 DNA: TGCGCCAGCAGCCTGTACCCGGGACAGGGTATAGAGACCCAGTACTTC. The encoded protein is CASSLYPGQGIETQYF.

This chain links TRBV6-5 with TRBJ2-1, with 7 bases identical to TRBD2. The trim removed 0 bases at V and 2 bases at J, leaving 10 bases unmatched. CDR1 and CDR2 (germline): MNHEY, SVGAGI. The CDR3 is 18 amino acids. The CDR3 spells CASSYSPLGLNTYNEQFF. CDR3 DNA sequence: TGTGCCAGCAGTTACTCCCCGTTGGGACTAAATACCTACAATGAGCAGTTCTTC.

This chain connects TRBV28 to TRBJ1-1, with 7 positions matching TRBD1. The V gene's germline CDR1 is MDHEN and CDR2 SYDVKM. The ends lost 9 bases at V and 6 bases at J; junction bases unmatched: 7. The CDR3 spans 12 residues. The CDR3 spells CASLGGPPEAFF. In DNA form, the CDR3 reads TGTGCCAGTTTAGGGGGCCCGCCTGAAGCTTTCTTT.

The sample holds a few counts of this clonotype. V gene TRBV28 combines with J gene TRBJ1-4; TRBD1 matches 9 bases. The length of the CDR3 is 15 residues. The V and J ends lost 4 bases and 8 bases, in that order; junction bases with no gene match: 8. Germline loops: CDR1 MDHEN, CDR2 SYDVKM. The CDR3 sequence: CASSSRTGEDEKLFF. The CDR3 nucleotides are TGTGCCAGCAGTTCCCGGACAGGGGAGGACGAAAAACTGTTTTTT.

This clonotype was observed a few times. This rearrangement joins TRBV19 to TRBJ2-6; tentatively, D is TRBD2 (6 bases). The CDR3 covers 17 residues. The germline V and J ends were trimmed by 5 bases and 4 bases, with 18 bases remaining between them. Germline lookup yields CDR1 LNHDA and CDR2 SQIVND (reference sequence). CDR3 nucleotides: TGTGCCAGTAGTTATGCTGGGGGAGGCTTGGGGGCCAACGTCCTGACTTTC. Translating gives CASSYAGGGLGANVLTF.

This clonotype has a count of ten or more. This sequence joins TRBV20-1 and TRBJ2-3; 10 bases are shared with TRBD1. There are 15 residues in the CDR3. The J segment lost 4 bases and the V segment lost 5 bases, leaving 9 bases of the junction unmatched. Germline V gene sequence: CDR1 DFQATT, CDR2 SNEGSKA (reference sequence). CDR3 residues: CSAPRTGGGPDTQYF. CDR3 nucleotides: TGCAGTGCTCCCAGGACAGGGGGTGGCCCAGATACGCAGTATTTT.

V is TRBV7-6 and J is TRBJ2-1, with no clear D. V was clipped by 2 bases and J by 2 bases, with 16 bases between them. The germline V gene has CDR1 SGHVS and CDR2 FNYEAQ. The CDR3 totals 17 residues. The CDR3, as DNA: TGTGCCAGCAGCTTAACCCCGGATAGTTCCACCTACAATGAGCAGTTCTTC. Protein product: CASSLTPDSSTYNEQFF. Complete variable domain (other parts from reference TRBV7-6 and TRBJ2-1): GAGVSQSPRYKVTKRGQDVALRCDPISGHVSLYWYRQALGQGPEFLTYFNYEAQQDKSGLPNDRFSAERPEGSISTLTIQRTEQRDSAMYRCASSLTPDSSTYNEQFFGPGTRLTVL.

The table lists this clonotype with a count of one. The chain couples TRBV5-1 to TRBJ1-6; weak D call: TRBD1 (6 bases). This CDR3 region has 15 residues. The germline V gene encodes CDR1 SGHRS and CDR2 YFSETQ. Trimming took off 4 bases at V and 5 bases at J, with 13 bases between the two ends. The CDR3 loop reads CASSPTGPDNSPLHF. CDR3 in DNA: TGCGCCAGCAGCCCTACAGGGCCGGATAATTCACCCCTCCACTTT.

This clonotype showed up many times. V gene TRBV5-5 combines with J gene TRBJ2-2; 8 bases are shared with TRBD2. Germline lookup yields CDR1 SGHKS and CDR2 YYEKEE (reference sequence). V gave up 4 bases and J gave up 4 bases; unmatched junction bases: 12. The CDR3 has 17 residues. CDR3 sequence (DNA): TGTGCCAGCAGCCAACTAGCTATCGGGAGGGTCACCGGGGAGCTGTTTTTT. This codes for CASSQLAIGRVTGELFF. Filled out from reference TRBV5-5 and TRBJ2-2, the complete variable domain reads DAGVTQSPTHLIKTRGQQVTLRCSPISGHKSVSWYQQVLGQGPQFIFQYYEKEERGRGNFPDRFSARQFPNYSSELNVNALLLGDSALYLCASSQLAIGRVTGELFFGEGSRLTVL.

The V call is TRBV7-2, the J call TRBJ2-7; D is tentatively TRBD1 or TRBD2 (5 bases each). The ends were cut back, 6 bases at V and 7 bases at J, with 16 bases in the middle. The CDR3 loop spans 13 amino acids. Germline assignment: CDR1 SGHTA and CDR2 FQGNSA. In DNA, the CDR3 is TGTGCCAGCAGTTTAAACGGGGCTCAGGAGCAGTACTTC. Its translation is CASSLNGAQEQYF.

This clonotype was seen only a few times. The chain couples TRBV20-1 to TRBJ2-1; 8 nucleotides align to TRBD1. The length of the CDR3 is 14 residues. Germline V gene lookup returns CDR1 DFQATT and CDR2 SNEGSKA (reference sequence). With V trimmed by 5 bases and J by 3 bases, 6 bases remained unmatched. CDR3 residues: CSAPTGANYNEQFF. The DNA for the CDR3 is TGCAGTGCTCCGACAGGGGCGAACTACAATGAGCAGTTCTTC.

CDR3 nucleotides: TGTGCTAGTGGTTTGATCCCTGTGAGGACAGGGAGTTTTGCCCGAAATAGGTATGAAGCTTTCTTT. This sequence encodes CASGLIPVRTGSFARNRYEAFF. The chain is built from TRBV12-5 and TRBJ1-1; TRBD1 matches at 8 bases. Germline assignment: CDR1 LGHNT and CDR2 FRNRAP. CDR3 length: 22 residues. V shed 2 bases, J shed 7 bases, and the junction held 30 bases outside the gene matches.

This clonotype has ten or more counts. The V gene is TRBV27, the J gene TRBJ1-1, with no clear D. Trimming took off 7 bases at V and 1 base at J, with 13 bases between the two ends. CDR3 size: 14 residues. The germline CDR1 and CDR2 sequences are MNHEY and SMNVEV (reference sequence). The CDR3 loop reads CASTALGRNTEAFF. CDR3 DNA: TGTGCCAGCACCGCTTTGGGGAGGAACACTGAAGCTTTCTTT.

The chain has TRBV10-3 and TRBJ2-5, with D perhaps assigned TRBD1 or TRBD2 (6 bases each). Germline CDR1 reads ENHRY; CDR2 reads SYGVKD. V shed 8 bases and J shed 5 bases, with 15 bases lying between them. The CDR3 runs 13 residues. This CDR3 is CAIGSGAWETQYF. In DNA, the CDR3 is TGTGCCATCGGTTCGGGGGCCTGGGAGACCCAGTACTTC.

The V gene is TRBV18, the J gene TRBJ1-4; D is possibly TRBD1 (5 bases). The CDR3 extends over 15 amino acids. Germline V gene sequence: CDR1 KGHSH, CDR2 LQKENI. The V end was cut by 3 bases, the J end by 8 bases, with 16 bases between. The CDR3 sequence is CASSPSGSEGEKLFF. The CDR3 bases are TGTGCCAGCTCACCCTCAGGGTCGGAAGGAGAAAAACTGTTTTTT.

The V call is TRBV7-9, the J call TRBJ2-1; D not resolved. The CDR3 loop spans 12 amino acids. Looked up from germline, CDR1 is SEHNR and CDR2 is FQNEAQ (reference sequence). Trimming left V 5 bases short and J 7 bases short, with 9 bases between. The CDR3 reads CASSPSVNEQFF. The CDR3 bases are TGTGCCAGCAGCCCCTCGGTGAATGAGCAGTTCTTC.

The chain uses TRBV15 and TRBJ2-7, with TRBD2 identical over 9 bases. The CDR3 is made up of 15 amino acids. Per germline, CDR1 LNHNV and CDR2 YYDKDF (reference sequence). Trimming cost V 0 bases and J 7 bases; bases outside gene matches: 7. The CDR3 DNA reads TGTGCCACCAGCAGAGACGGTGGGCTAGCGGGAGAGCAGTACTTC. It encodes CATSRDGGLAGEQYF.